The 2 T cell receptor beta chains given below trace back to one sample, sequenced in a study of long-term antiretroviral therapy in people with HIV. At survey level, the immunoSEQ assay was run in its v3.0 version. Here immunoSEQ multiplex PCR was the method, and the copy in TCRdb shows in-frame clones only, minus some. The repertoire holds 15,000 to 20,000 clones, with about 81% as singletons. The sequencing used unsorted PBMCs, collected 0.3 years before starting antiretroviral therapy. These receptors were obtained from a man aged 50 or older with HIV.

The CDR3 DNA is TGTGCCAGCAGCCATAAAAGAAGCACCGGGGAGCTGTTTTTT. It yields the protein CASSHKRSTGELFF. The chain employs TRBV7-2 and TRBJ2-2; no reliable D call. The CDR3 is made up of 14 amino acids. The germline V gene encodes CDR1 SGHTA and CDR2 FQGNSA. Trimming shortened V by 5 bases and J by 4 bases, and 11 bases separated the two germline ends.

The rearrangement uses TRBV27 and TRBJ2-7, with a tentative D call TRBD1 (5 bases). The CDR3 runs to 12 residues. From germline, CDR1 is MNHEY and CDR2 SMNVEV (reference sequence). Trimming left V 5 bases short and J 4 bases short, with 9 bases between. The CDR3 is CASSPQGYEQYF. The CDR3 DNA sequence: TGTGCCAGCAGTCCGCAGGGATACGAGCAGTACTTC.